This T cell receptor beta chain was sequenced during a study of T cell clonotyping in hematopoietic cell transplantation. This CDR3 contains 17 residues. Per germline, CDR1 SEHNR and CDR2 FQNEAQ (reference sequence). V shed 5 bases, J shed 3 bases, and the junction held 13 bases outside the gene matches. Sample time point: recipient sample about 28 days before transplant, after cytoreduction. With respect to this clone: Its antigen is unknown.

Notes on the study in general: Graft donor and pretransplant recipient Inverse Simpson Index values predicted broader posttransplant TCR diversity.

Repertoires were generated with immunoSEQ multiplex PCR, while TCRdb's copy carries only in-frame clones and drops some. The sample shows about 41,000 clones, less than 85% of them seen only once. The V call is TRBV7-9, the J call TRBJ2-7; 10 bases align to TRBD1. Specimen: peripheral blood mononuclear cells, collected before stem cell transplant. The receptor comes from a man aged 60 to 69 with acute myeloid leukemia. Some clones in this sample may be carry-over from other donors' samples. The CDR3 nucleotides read TGTGCCAGCAGCCCCGGGACAGGGGCCACTCGAGTCTACGAGCAGTACTTC. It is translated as CASSPGTGATRVYEQYF.